This T cell receptor (beta chain) was identified during a study of T-cell memory formation after mild COVID-19. Background on the study: TCR clusters showed largely donor specificity. Regarding the study as a whole: There was no confirmation that second-wave clones peaking on day 37 were SARS-CoV-2 specific.

This CDR3 has 13 residues. V was pared by 7 bases and J by 3 bases, with 6 bases of the junction left unmatched. Looked up from germline, CDR1 is SGHNT and CDR2 is YYREEE (reference sequence). This clonotype appeared many times. Its antigen is as yet unknown. Researchers used 5'RACE with constant-segment primers to make TCR alpha and TCR beta cDNA libraries that carry sample barcodes and UMIs. TCRdb itself ran the 5' RACE reads through MiXCR, one entry per CDR3 protein. The repertoire holds around 34,000 distinct CDR3 sequences, with about 7.7% as singletons. This TCR derives from a man between 18 and 29 years old who had mild COVID-19 (a few samples of this study predate the infection). Cell type and time point are not known. What was sequenced was PBMCs or a T cell subset sorted from them (not recorded which). The gene calls are TRBV5-4 and TRBJ2-5, with 7 bases matching TRBD1. The DNA for the CDR3 is TGTGCCAGCGCCCCCGGGACAGAAGAGACCCAGTACTTC. Translating gives CASAPGTEETQYF. The whole variable domain, remainder taken from reference TRBV5-4 and TRBJ2-5, is ETGVTQSPTHLIKTRGQQVTLRCSSQSGHNTVSWYQQALGQGPQFIFQYYREEENGRGNFPPRFSGLQFPNYSSELNVNALELDDSALYLCASAPGTEETQYFGPGTRLLVL.